This T cell receptor beta chain was obtained from a study of blood T cell repertoires in COVID-19. Study as a whole: In each case, the material was cDNA or gDNA derived from T cells, B-cell-depleted T cells, or PBMCs.

Repertoires were generated with immunoSEQ multiplex PCR, while TCRdb's copy carries only in-frame clones and drops some. Of a few hundred thousand clones in the sample, about 89% were seen once. Trimming removed 7 bases from V and 7 bases from J; junction bases left unmatched: 19. This CDR3 is 17 amino acids long. The germline gives CDR1 SNHLY, CDR2 FYNNEI. The chain carries TRBV2 and TRBJ2-7; the match to TRBD1 covers 10 bases. Material for sequencing was peripheral blood. This TCR came from a woman aged 25 to 39 with COVID-19, enrolled during active disease. The CDR3 is CASTLGWWGQGLGEQYF. In DNA, the CDR3 is TGTGCCAGCACCCTCGGTTGGTGGGGACAGGGGCTTGGGGAGCAGTACTTC.